The source of this T cell receptor beta chain is a study of blood T cell repertoires in COVID-19. Study summary: Samples representing acute and convalescent COVID-19 were sourced from the United States, Italy and Spain.

The count of this clone is one. Those enrolled, adults aged about 18 to 95 years, came from some 25 US areas. As processed by the authors: Cell counts per sample came from amplifying reference gene primers. This table comes from immunoSEQ multiplex PCR, and its TCRdb copy is limited to in-frame clones, with some not included. V and J calls and clone size are given by that table; D and trimming were obtained from the DNA. The sample has around 50,000 clones, around 80% seen once. V was pared by 5 bases and J by 6 bases, with 5 bases of the junction left unmatched. The CDR3 totals 14 residues. Per germline, CDR1 SGHTA and CDR2 FQGTGA.

The sequence came from a woman aged 50 to 60 with acute COVID-19. Sequenced: PBMCs or T cells enriched from blood (not recorded which). The V call is TRBV7-3, the J call TRBJ2-2; the match to TRBD2 covers 8 bases. The CDR3 bases are TGTGCCAGCAGCCTGGGACTAGACCCCGGGGAGCTGTTTTTT. Translated, it gives CASSLGLDPGELFF.